This TCR beta chain was profiled in a study of cytomegalovirus exposure and HLA in healthy donors. Study-wide results and caveats: Earlier findings revealed that most TCR beta V segments proved productive either about 87% or about 30% of the time. Links to common viral pathogens appeared, in a later analysis, for several of the most significant clusters. Cytomegalovirus association was assigned to 170 or so TCR beta chains. In a later analysis, an Asian-associated ancestry cluster reportedly showed fewer N-insertions than the approximately 610-donor mean.

Primers: 60 Vbeta forward and 13 Jbeta reverse. Clones were sequenced by immunoSEQ multiplex PCR, and TCRdb holds only the in-frame ones, with some missing. The profile shows tens of thousands of clones, 68% of them singletons. As to this clone: The antigen remains undetermined.

Germline V gene data show CDR1 as SGHVS and CDR2 as FNYEAQ. There are 17 residues in the CDR3. The junction had 15 bases not matched to a gene; V was cut back by 3 bases and J by 5 bases. V is TRBV7-6 and J is TRBJ1-1; 7 nucleotides line up with TRBD1. The sequence was collected from a man aged 40-49 years in good health and CMV-seronegative. The sample comprised PBMCs. This CDR3 is CASSFRQGTGRGTEAFF. The CDR3 nucleotides are TGTGCCAGCAGCTTCCGACAGGGAACAGGAAGAGGAACTGAAGCTTTCTTT.